This T cell receptor (beta chain) was retrieved from a study of neoadjuvant anti-PD-1 for oral cavity cancer. The method was immunoSEQ multiplex PCR; TCRdb's version includes in-frame clones alone and lacks a portion of them. The data show about 16,000 clones, with 55% to 70% seen just once and around 2.4% held by the top ten. Germline lookup yields CDR1 SGDLS and CDR2 YYNGEE. Trimming removed 0 bases at V and 1 base at J, with 13 bases between. The CDR3 loop spans 17 amino acids. General study points: Each response group had just a few patients in TCR analyses.

With regard to this clone: The antigen is unknown.

The V gene is TRBV9, the J gene TRBJ2-2; D is undetermined. The sample in question was PBMCs, obtained before nivolumab (anti-PD-1) treatment. The clonotype originates from a person aged 35-79 years with oral cavity squamous cell carcinoma. This CDR3 is CASSVGLWTRNTGELFF. CDR3 coding DNA: TGTGCCAGCAGCGTAGGATTGTGGACGAGGAACACCGGGGAGCTGTTTTTT.